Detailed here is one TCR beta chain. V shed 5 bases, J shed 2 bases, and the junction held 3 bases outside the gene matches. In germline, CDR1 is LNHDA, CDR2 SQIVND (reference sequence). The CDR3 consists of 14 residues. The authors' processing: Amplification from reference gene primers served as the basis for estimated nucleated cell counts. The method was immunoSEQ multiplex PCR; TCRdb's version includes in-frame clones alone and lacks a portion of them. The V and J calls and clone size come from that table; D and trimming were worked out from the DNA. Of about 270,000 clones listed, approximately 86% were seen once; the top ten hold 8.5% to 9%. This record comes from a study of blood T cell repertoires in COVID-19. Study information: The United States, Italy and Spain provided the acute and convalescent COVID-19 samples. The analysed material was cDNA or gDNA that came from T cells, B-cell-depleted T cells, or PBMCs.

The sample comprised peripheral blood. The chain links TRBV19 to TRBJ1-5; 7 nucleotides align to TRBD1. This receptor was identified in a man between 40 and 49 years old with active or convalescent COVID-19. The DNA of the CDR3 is TGTGCCAGTAGTCTCGGACAGGGCAATCAGCCCCAGCATTTT. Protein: CASSLGQGNQPQHF.